These 17 T cell receptor beta chains were sequenced from one sample in a study of T cell changes during pregnancy in multiple sclerosis. Here immunoSEQ multiplex PCR was the method, and the copy in TCRdb shows in-frame clones only, minus some. This table holds under 70,000 clones, 91% found once. Source: peripheral blood, taken after pregnancy. Receptors were obtained from a female donor in good health, enrolled as a control in a pregnancy study.

This rearrangement joins TRBV18 to TRBJ1-2; the D is unclear. The V and J ends lost 3 bases and 8 bases respectively, with 13 bases between them. CDR3 length equals 13 residues. The germline CDR1 and CDR2 sequences are KGHSH and LQKENI. CDR3 DNA sequence: TGTGCCAGCTCACCGGGTTCCCGGGGAGGCTACACCTTC. It specifies CASSPGSRGGYTF.

The rearrangement uses TRBV10-3 and TRBJ1-1, with D perhaps TRBD1 (6 bases). V was clipped by 2 bases and J by 4 bases, with 11 bases between them. This CDR3 spans 14 amino acids. In germline, CDR1 is ENHRY, CDR2 SYGVKD. CDR3 residues: CAISEQGPGTEAFF. The CDR3 DNA is TGTGCCATCAGTGAGCAGGGGCCGGGCACTGAAGCTTTCTTT.

The V call is TRBV10-3, the J call TRBJ1-1; unclear D gene. CDR1 and CDR2 (germline): ENHRY, SYGVKD. Trimming took 3 bases from V and 4 from J, leaving 6 bases between them. The CDR3 is 12 amino acids. The CDR3 sequence: CAISDDFTEAFF. CDR3 DNA: TGTGCCATCAGTGATGACTTCACTGAAGCTTTCTTT.

The rearrangement joins TRBV30 to TRBJ2-7, with a weak D call TRBD2 (5 bases). The CDR3 is 11 amino acids. Per germline, CDR1 GTSNPN and CDR2 SVGIG (reference sequence). The V and J ends lost 8 bases and 2 bases respectively, with 10 bases between them. The CDR3 DNA follows: TGTGCCCTAGCCCAACCCTACGAGCAGTACTTC. This gives the protein CALAQPYEQYF.

This sequence joins TRBV2 and TRBJ1-1, with TRBD1 matching 8 bases. CDR1 and CDR2 from the germline V gene are SNHLY and FYNNEI. The CDR3 runs 15 residues. Unmatched junction bases numbered 9, after V lost 2 bases and J lost 7 bases. The chain's CDR3 is CASSEFTRGLNEAFF. The CDR3 coding sequence is TGTGCCAGCAGTGAATTCACCAGGGGGCTGAATGAAGCTTTCTTT.

The gene calls are TRBV28 and TRBJ1-5; tentative D call: TRBD1 (5 bases). Germline CDR1 MDHEN, CDR2 SYDVKM. This CDR3 region has 16 residues. The germline V and J ends were trimmed by 5 bases and 0 bases, with 14 bases remaining between them. CDR3: CASSHTQGYSNQPQHF. The CDR3 bases are TGTGCCAGCAGTCACACTCAGGGATATAGCAATCAGCCCCAGCATTTT. The variable domain in full, with the rest retrieved from reference TRBV28 and TRBJ1-5, is DVKVTQSSRYLVKRTGEKVFLECVQDMDHENMFWYRQDPGLGLRLIYFSYDVKMKEKGDIPEGYSVSREKKERFSLILESASTNQTSMYLCASSHTQGYSNQPQHFGDGTRLSIL.

This clone appeared once. CDR3 DNA: TGTGCCAGCGGGATCGAACAGGGGGGTAATGCAGCTTTCTTT. Translated, it gives CASGIEQGGNAAFF. The chain uses TRBV27 and TRBJ1-1, with 8 bases matching TRBD1. Looked up from germline, CDR1 is MNHEY and CDR2 is SMNVEV (reference sequence). The CDR3 length is 14 residues. V dropped 8 bases and J dropped 10; count of bases not matched to a gene: 15.

The chain recombines TRBV5-6 with TRBJ1-3; tentative D call: TRBD1 (5 bases). The CDR3 extends over 14 amino acids. V lost 4 bases and J 3 bases, leaving 11 bases between the germline ends. Germline CDR1 reads SGHDT; CDR2 reads YYEEEE. DNA for the CDR3: TGTGCCAGCAGCCGCCAGGGCGATGGAAACACCATATATTTT. Protein: CASSRQGDGNTIYF. The full variable domain, rest sourced from reference TRBV5-6 and TRBJ1-3, is DAGVTQSPTHLIKTRGQQVTLRCSPKSGHDTVSWYQQALGQGPQFIFQYYEEEERQRGNFPDRFSGHQFPNYSSELNVNALLLGDSALYLCASSRQGDGNTIYFGEGSWLTVV.

This clone was found a few times. The rearrangement links TRBV7-2 to TRBJ1-4; D is perhaps TRBD1 (6 bases). The ends were cut back, 1 base at V and 4 bases at J, with 10 bases in the middle. CDR1 is SGHTA and CDR2 is FQGNSA in the germline V gene. The CDR3 is made up of 15 amino acids. The CDR3 spells CASSLDQGRNEKLFF. The CDR3 DNA reads TGTGCCAGCAGCTTAGATCAGGGGCGTAATGAAAAACTGTTTTTT.

Here the CDR3 DNA reads TGTGCCTGGAGTGTAACGGCAGGGGCAGGGGAAGCTTTCTTT. Amino acid sequence: CAWSVTAGAGEAFF. This rearrangement joins TRBV30 to TRBJ1-1; maybe TRBD1 (6 bases). V was pared by 0 bases and J by 8 bases, with 16 bases between. CDR3 size: 14 residues. The germline gives CDR1 GTSNPN, CDR2 SVGIG (reference sequence).

This sequence joins TRBV5-1 and TRBJ1-3, with D perhaps TRBD1 (6 bases). The CDR3 is 16 residues long. Trimming shortened V by 0 bases and J by 0 bases, and 10 bases separated the two germline ends. Germline assignment: CDR1 SGHRS and CDR2 YFSETQ. DNA for the CDR3: TGCGCCAGCAGCTTGGCAACAGGGACCTCTGGAAACACCATATATTTT. It codes for CASSLATGTSGNTIYF.

The rearrangement joins TRBV10-1 to TRBJ1-1; D is possibly TRBD1 (5 bases). The CDR3 runs 14 residues. Germline CDR1 WNHNN, CDR2 SYGVQD (reference sequence). V was pared by 10 bases and J by 1 base, with 16 bases between. In nucleotides, the CDR3 is TGCGCCATTCCGACGGGGGGTGCGAACACTGAAGCTTTCTTT. Residues: CAIPTGGANTEAFF.

This rearrangement joins TRBV9 to TRBJ1-2; 7 bases map to TRBD1. The CDR3 is 11 amino acids. The J segment lost 14 bases and the V segment lost 3 bases, leaving 7 bases of the junction unmatched. CDR1 is SGDLS and CDR2 is YYNGEE in the germline V gene. CDR3 nucleotides: TGTGCCAGCAGCGCGGGACAGCCCCTGACCTTC. Translated, it gives CASSAGQPLTF.

This sequence joins TRBV30 and TRBJ1-6, with a tentative D call TRBD1 (5 bases). Trimming shortened V by 4 bases and J by 6 bases, and 19 bases separated the two germline ends. Germline V gene sequence: CDR1 GTSNPN, CDR2 SVGIG (reference sequence). There are 16 residues in the CDR3. This CDR3 reads CAWTPLQAGVNSPLHF. The CDR3 DNA follows: TGTGCCTGGACCCCTCTTCAGGCGGGGGTTAATTCACCCCTCCACTTT.

The chain has TRBV29-1 and TRBJ1-3; 9 bases line up with TRBD1. V lost 2 bases and J lost 6; bases outside the gene matches: 11. The CDR3 sequence is 16 residues long. Germline V CDR1 and CDR2: SQVTM, ANQGSEA. CDR3 amino acids: CSVEFQDRGWQNTIYF. Here the CDR3 DNA reads TGCAGCGTTGAATTTCAGGACAGGGGCTGGCAAAACACCATATATTTT.

This chain joins TRBV4-3 and TRBJ2-1; D is possibly TRBD1 (5 bases). Germline V gene data show CDR1 as LGHNA and CDR2 as YSLEER. The CDR3 length is 15 residues. The ends were cut back, 0 bases at V and 4 bases at J, with 10 bases in the middle. The CDR3 sequence is CASSQDQGGYNEQFF. DNA for the CDR3: TGCGCCAGCAGCCAAGATCAGGGCGGATACAATGAGCAGTTCTTC.

The V and J genes are TRBV7-8 and TRBJ2-5, with TRBD1 matching 7 bases. This CDR3 contains 14 residues. CDR1 and CDR2 (germline): SGHVS, FQNEAQ. The junction had 3 bases not matched to a gene; V was cut back by 4 bases and J by 1 base. CDR3 protein: CASSSTGLQETQYF. The CDR3 bases are TGTGCCAGCAGCTCGACAGGGCTCCAAGAGACCCAGTACTTC.